A single sample is the source of the 4 T cell receptor beta chains below, sequenced in a study of blood T cells in healthy people across ages. PCR was performed a second time for 7 to 11 cycles using a sample-barcoded 5' primer and a J-beta primer mix. TCRdb redid the calling of the 5' RACE reads with MiXCR, one entry per CDR3 protein. The sample gives approximately 580,000 distinct CDR3 sequences, less than 25% of which show up once; under 9% is in the top ten. The sample was also reused in another study, on T cells of mothers and their children.

The material sequenced was blood. The receptor set was obtained from a boy between 5 and 17 years old in good health.

V gene TRBV7-9 combines with J gene TRBJ1-2; unclear D gene. From germline, CDR1 is SEHNR and CDR2 FQNEAQ (reference sequence). The CDR3 totals 16 residues. The V and J ends lost 5 bases and 0 bases respectively, with 16 bases between them. The CDR3 bases are TGTGCCAGCAGCCCCCCGGCGGCCCGAGCTAACTATGGCTACACCTTC. Translated, it gives CASSPPAARANYGYTF. Full variable domain (rest looked up from reference TRBV7-9 and TRBJ1-2): DTGVSQNPRHKITKRGQNVTFRCDPISEHNRLYWYRQTLGQGPEFLTYFQNEAQLEKSRLLSDRFSAERPKGSFSTLEIQRTEQGDSAMYLCASSPPAARANYGYTFGSGTRLTVV.

The rearrangement uses TRBV29-1 and TRBJ2-5; 7 bases agree with TRBD1. The DNA matches TRBJ2-7 better at its end, which makes the J call doubtful. The CDR3 is 14 residues long. The germline gives CDR1 SQVTM, CDR2 ANQGSEA. The CDR3 protein is CSVGLGTDSYEQYF. CDR3 nucleotides: TGCAGCGTCGGATTAGGGACAGACTCCTACGAGCAGTACTTC.

This clonotype showed up just a few times. The chain couples TRBV12-3 or TRBV12-4 to TRBJ2-1; D call uncertain. This CDR3 has 14 amino acids. Trimming shortened V by 7 bases and J by 5 bases, and 15 bases separated the two germline ends. The DNA of the CDR3 is TGTGCCAGCACCTCCGGGTCCAGGCACAATGAGCAGTTCTTC. This gives the protein CASTSGSRHNEQFF.

This clonotype was seen only a few times. This rearrangement joins TRBV5-1 to TRBJ2-7; tentatively, D is TRBD1 or TRBD2 (5 bases each). V lost 4 bases to trimming and J lost 0 bases, with 17 bases between them. The CDR3 spans 16 residues. Germline V CDR1 and CDR2: SGHRS, YFSETQ. CDR3 sequence: CASSPGSGPSSYEQYF. CDR3 DNA: TGCGCCAGCAGCCCAGGGAGCGGACCGAGCTCCTACGAGCAGTACTTC.